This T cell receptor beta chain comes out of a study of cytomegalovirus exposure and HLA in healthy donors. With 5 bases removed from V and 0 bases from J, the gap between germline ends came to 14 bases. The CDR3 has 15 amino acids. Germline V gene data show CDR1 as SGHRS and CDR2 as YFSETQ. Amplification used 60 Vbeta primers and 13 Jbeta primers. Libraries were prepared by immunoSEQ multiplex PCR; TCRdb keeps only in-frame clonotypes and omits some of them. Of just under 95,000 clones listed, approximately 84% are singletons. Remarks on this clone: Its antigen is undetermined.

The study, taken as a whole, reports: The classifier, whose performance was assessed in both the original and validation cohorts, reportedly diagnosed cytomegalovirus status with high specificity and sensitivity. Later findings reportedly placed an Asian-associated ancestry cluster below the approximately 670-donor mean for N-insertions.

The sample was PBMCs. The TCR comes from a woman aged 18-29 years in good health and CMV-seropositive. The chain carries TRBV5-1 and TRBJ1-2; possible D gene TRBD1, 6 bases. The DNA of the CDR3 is TGCGCCAGCAGATTATCCCCAGGGGCTAACTATGGCTACACCTTC. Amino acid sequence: CASRLSPGANYGYTF.